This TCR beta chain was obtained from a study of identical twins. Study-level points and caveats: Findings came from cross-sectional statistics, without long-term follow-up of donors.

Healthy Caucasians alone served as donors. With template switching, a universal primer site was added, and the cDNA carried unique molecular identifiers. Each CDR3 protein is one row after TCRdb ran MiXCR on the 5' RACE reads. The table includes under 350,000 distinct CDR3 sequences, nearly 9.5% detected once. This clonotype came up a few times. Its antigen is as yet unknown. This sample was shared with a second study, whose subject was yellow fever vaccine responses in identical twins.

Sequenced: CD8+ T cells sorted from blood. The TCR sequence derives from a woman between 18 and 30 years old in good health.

CDR3 sequence: CSASPIAGELSGANVLTF. For the CDR3, the DNA is TGCAGTGCGTCACCTATAGCGGGGGAGCTGTCTGGGGCCAACGTCCTGACTTTC. The chain joins TRBV20-1 to TRBJ2-6; TRBD2 matches 9 bases. The CDR3 consists of 18 residues. Per the germline V gene, CDR1 is DFQATT and CDR2 is SNEGSKA (reference sequence). Trimming took 6 bases from V and 1 from J; bases not matched to a gene: 13.